One sample yielded the 14 T cell receptor beta chains listed below, sequenced in a study of T cell repertoires in cytomegalovirus infection. Antigens for these TCRs are unknown. In TCRdb, the reads were re-called with MiXCR into one record per CDR3 protein. The sample yields around 800,000 distinct CDR3 sequences, 32% seen once. This material consisted of cultured CD8+ T cells from PBMCs, taken from culture after CMV antigen stimulation. The receptors were gathered from a human donor in good health (CMV status not recorded). Some clones in this sample may be carry-over from other donors' samples.

This chain uses TRBV12-3 or TRBV12-4 with TRBJ2-2; no reliable D call. V was pared by 3 bases and J by 3 bases, with 8 bases between. This CDR3 is built from 14 residues. CDR3 bases: TGTGCCAGCAGTTTGGAACCGCACACCGGGGAGCTGTTTTTT. It translates to CASSLEPHTGELFF.

This clonotype was recorded many times. The chain carries TRBV7-2 and TRBJ2-3; D is undetermined. The CDR3 has 14 amino acids. CDR1 and CDR2 (germline): SGHTA, FQGNSA. The germline V and J ends were trimmed by 5 bases and 1 base, with 10 bases remaining between them. The CDR3 DNA follows: TGTGCCAGCAGCCTTAGGCCTGGCACAGATACGCAGTATTTT. The encoded protein is CASSLRPGTDTQYF. The complete variable domain, with remaining parts taken from reference TRBV7-2 and TRBJ2-3, reads GAGVSQSPSNKVTEKGKDVELRCDPISGHTALYWYRQSLGQGLEFLIYFQGNSAPDKSGLPSDRFSAERTGGSVSTLTIQRTQQEDSAVYLCASSLRPGTDTQYFGPGTRLTVL.

This rearrangement joins TRBV29-1 to TRBJ1-1; D is unclear. The CDR3 totals 13 residues. Trimming pared 6 bases from V and 4 bases from J, leaving 15 bases between. Per germline, CDR1 SQVTM and CDR2 ANQGSEA. CDR3 DNA sequence: TGCAGCGTCGCCGGCCCCCGAGGCACTGAAGCTTTCTTT. The encoded protein is CSVAGPRGTEAFF.

This chain uses TRBV10-3 with TRBJ1-6, with D perhaps matching TRBD1 (5 bases). Trimming pared 2 bases from V and 6 bases from J, leaving 14 bases between. The CDR3 has 16 residues. CDR1 and CDR2 (germline): ENHRY, SYGVKD. The CDR3 is CAISEVRQPANSPLHF. CDR3 DNA sequence: TGTGCCATCAGTGAGGTTCGACAGCCAGCTAATTCACCCCTCCACTTT.

The V and J genes are TRBV24-1 and TRBJ1-2, with 8 bases matching TRBD1. V shed 6 bases, J shed 8 bases, and the junction held 7 bases outside the gene matches. Germline loops: CDR1 KGHDR, CDR2 SFDVKD. This CDR3 is built from 13 residues. CDR3 bases: TGTGCCACCAGTACAGGGGGGTTTAGCGGCTACACCTTC. Amino acids: CATSTGGFSGYTF.

The chain combines TRBV12-5 with TRBJ1-1, with unresolved D. Germline-derived CDR1 and CDR2 are LGHNT and FRNRAP. The CDR3 is 16 residues long. Between the trimmed V and J ends, which lost 0 bases and 1 base, there was a span of 12 bases. Here the CDR3 DNA reads TGTGCTAGTGGTTTGGTAGGCCACCGACCGAACACTGAAGCTTTCTTT. Its protein product is CASGLVGHRPNTEAFF.

In its sample, this clonotype was seen a few times. This rearrangement joins TRBV7-9 to TRBJ1-1; perhaps TRBD1 as D (5 bases). The CDR3 sequence is 15 residues long. Between the trimmed V and J ends, which lost 5 bases and 0 bases, there was a span of 13 bases. Germline V CDR1 and CDR2: SEHNR, FQNEAQ (reference sequence). This CDR3 is CASSMSQGMNTEAFF. Here the CDR3 DNA reads TGTGCCAGCAGCATGTCTCAGGGCATGAACACTGAAGCTTTCTTT. The full variable domain, rest sourced from reference TRBV7-9 and TRBJ1-1, is DTGVSQNPRHKITKRGQNVTFRCDPISEHNRLYWYRQTLGQGPEFLTYFQNEAQLEKSRLLSDRFSAERPKGSFSTLEIQRTEQGDSAMYLCASSMSQGMNTEAFFGQGTRLTVV.

At least ten counts were recorded for this clonotype. This rearrangement joins TRBV7-8 to TRBJ2-2; D gene unclear. The V end was cut by 5 bases, the J end by 4 bases, with 8 bases between. The CDR3 is 13 amino acids. Germline V lookup: CDR1 SGHVS, CDR2 FQNEAQ. CDR3 amino acids: CASSPFSTGELFF. The DNA of the CDR3 is TGTGCCAGCAGCCCATTTAGCACCGGGGAGCTGTTTTTT.

To note about this clonotype: The junction differs from germline at one of its ends, possibly a read error. This sequence joins TRBV12-3 or TRBV12-4 and TRBJ2-7; D is perhaps TRBD1 (5 bases). CDR3 length: 12 amino acids. The CDR3 DNA is TGTGCTAGCAGTTTTAGGGGCCACGAGCAGTACTTC. Its protein product is CASSFRGHEQYF.

The J gene is TRBJ1-2, the V gene TRBV4-1, with D perhaps TRBD1 (6 bases). The germline V and J ends were trimmed by 3 bases and 0 bases, with 14 bases remaining between them. The CDR3 is made up of 16 amino acids. Germline V gene data show CDR1 as MGHRA and CDR2 as YSYEKL. The DNA for the CDR3 is TGCGCCAGCAGCCAGGAAGGGGGTACCCCTAACTATGGCTACACCTTC. This translates into CASSQEGGTPNYGYTF.

V usage is TRBV11-1 and J usage is TRBJ1-1; D is unclear. Trimming pared 5 bases from V and 0 bases from J, leaving 10 bases between. From germline, CDR1 is SGHAT and CDR2 FQDESV (reference sequence). The CDR3 runs to 14 residues. CDR3 sequence (DNA): TGTGCCAGCAGCCGAGGGTTCCTGAACACTGAAGCTTTCTTT. Translation: CASSRGFLNTEAFF.

The chain combines TRBV18 with TRBJ2-2; TRBD2 agrees at 7 bases. Germline lookup yields CDR1 KGHSH and CDR2 LQKENI. There are 18 residues in the CDR3. V shed 0 bases and J 0 bases; nucleotides not matched to a gene: 7. This chain's CDR3 is CASSPPWGGPPNTGELFF. In DNA, the CDR3 is TGTGCCAGCTCACCACCCTGGGGGGGACCCCCGAACACCGGGGAGCTGTTTTTT.

This clonotype was counted a few times. The genes are TRBV27 and TRBJ2-5, with D maybe TRBD1 (5 bases). Per germline, CDR1 MNHEY and CDR2 SMNVEV (reference sequence). The CDR3 is 14 residues long. Trimming removed 8 bases at V and 2 bases at J, with 15 bases between. Written as DNA, the CDR3 is TGTGCCAGCCGGCTATACGGACAACAAGAGACCCAGTACTTC. Protein sequence: CASRLYGQQETQYF.

This clonotype was counted many times. The chain links TRBV7-6 to TRBJ2-2; 15 nucleotides match TRBD2. CDR3 size: 19 residues. With V trimmed by 1 base and J by 4 bases, 7 bases remained unmatched. From germline, CDR1 is SGHVS and CDR2 FNYEAQ. CDR3 bases: TGTGCCAGCAGCTTAGAAGGACTAGCGGGGGGGCAGAGCACCGGGGAGCTGTTTTTT. Residues: CASSLEGLAGGQSTGELFF. The entire variable domain, with the rest obtained from reference TRBV7-6 and TRBJ2-2, is as follows: GAGVSQSPRYKVTKRGQDVALRCDPISGHVSLYWYRQALGQGPEFLTYFNYEAQQDKSGLPNDRFSAERPEGSISTLTIQRTEQRDSAMYRCASSLEGLAGGQSTGELFFGEGSRLTVL.